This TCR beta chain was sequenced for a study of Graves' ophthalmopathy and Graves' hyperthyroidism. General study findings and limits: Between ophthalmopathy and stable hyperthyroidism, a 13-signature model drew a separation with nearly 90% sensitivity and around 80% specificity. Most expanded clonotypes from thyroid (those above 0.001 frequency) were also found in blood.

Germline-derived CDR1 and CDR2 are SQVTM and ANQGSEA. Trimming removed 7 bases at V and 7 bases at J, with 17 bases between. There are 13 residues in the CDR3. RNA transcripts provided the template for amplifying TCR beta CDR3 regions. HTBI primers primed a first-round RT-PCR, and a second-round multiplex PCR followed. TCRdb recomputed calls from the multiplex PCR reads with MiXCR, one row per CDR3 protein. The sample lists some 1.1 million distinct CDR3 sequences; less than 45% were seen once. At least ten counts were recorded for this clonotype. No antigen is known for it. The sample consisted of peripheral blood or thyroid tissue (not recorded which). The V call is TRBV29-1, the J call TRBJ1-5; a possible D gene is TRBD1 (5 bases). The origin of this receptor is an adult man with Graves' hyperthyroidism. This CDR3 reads CSALTDPGQPQHF. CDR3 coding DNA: TGCAGCGCTCTGACAGACCCCGGACAGCCCCAGCATTTT.